This T cell receptor (beta chain) was captured by sequencing in a study of blood T cell repertoires in COVID-19. Authors' processing steps: Estimation of nucleated cell counts relied on the amplification of reference gene primers. Only in-frame clones appear in the TCRdb table, and some are missing; sequencing was by immunoSEQ multiplex PCR. V, J and clone size are those of that table, while D and trimming were read from the DNA. This table has more than 140,000 clones, 75% to 85% appearing once. The germline V gene encodes CDR1 SGHRS and CDR2 YFSETQ. CDR3 length: 16 residues. The trim removed 0 bases at V and 3 bases at J, leaving 3 bases unmatched.

The TCR originated in a woman aged 45-65 years in a cohort sampled during active or convalescent COVID-19. This chain uses TRBV5-1 with TRBJ2-3; 11 bases are shared with TRBD2. Sequenced material: peripheral blood. CDR3 coding DNA: TGCGCCAGCAGCTTGGGCTCTAGCGGGGGGACAGATACGCAGTATTTT. As protein: CASSLGSSGGTDTQYF.